The sequence of this T cell receptor (beta chain) was determined in a study of Ad26.COV2.S vaccination and SARS-CoV-2 variants. Study outcomes and limitations: Vaccinees showed greater spike-specific TCR breadth than placebo recipients.

The table came from immunoSEQ multiplex PCR; TCRdb's copy has only in-frame clones and leaves some out. The sample lists around 370,000 clones, roughly 84% seen once, with roughly 3.3% in the top ten. Concerning this clone itself: Its antigen is still unknown. Within the sample, other DNA sequences also encode this same CDR3.

Treatment indicated: roughly 19 received Ad26.COV2.S at low or high dose, single or two shots; a few received placebo; per-sample allocation not given. Day 63 after the first vaccine or placebo injection was the time point for sampling. This CDR3 is 15 amino acids long. After removal of 3 bases from V and 0 bases from J, the junction contained 4 bases not matched to a gene. Germline-derived CDR1 and CDR2 are SGDLS and YYNGEE. The clonotype comes from a person between 18 and 65 years old who received the Ad26.COV2.S COVID-19 vaccine or a placebo. V is TRBV9 and J is TRBJ2-7, with 9 bases fitting TRBD1. The specimen was peripheral blood, collected in a trial of Ad26.COV2.S vaccine versus placebo. The CDR3 sequence: CASSAGQGLSYEQYF. The CDR3 DNA follows: TGTGCCAGCAGCGCTGGACAGGGGCTCTCCTACGAGCAGTACTTC.